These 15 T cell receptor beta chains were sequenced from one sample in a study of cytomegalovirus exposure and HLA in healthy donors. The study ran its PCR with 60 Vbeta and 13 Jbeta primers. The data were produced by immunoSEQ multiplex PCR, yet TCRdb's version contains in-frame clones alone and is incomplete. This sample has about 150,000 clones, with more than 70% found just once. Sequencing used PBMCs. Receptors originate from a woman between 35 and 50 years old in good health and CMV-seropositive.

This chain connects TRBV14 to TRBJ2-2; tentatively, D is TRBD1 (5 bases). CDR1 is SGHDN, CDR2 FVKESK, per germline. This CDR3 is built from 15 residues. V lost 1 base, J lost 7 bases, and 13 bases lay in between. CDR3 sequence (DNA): TGTGCCAGCAGCCAAGTGCCAGGGTGGAACGGGGAGCTGTTTTTT. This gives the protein CASSQVPGWNGELFF. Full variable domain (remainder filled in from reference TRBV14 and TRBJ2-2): EAGVTQFPSHSVIEKGQTVTLRCDPISGHDNLYWYRRVMGKEIKFLLHFVKESKQDESGMPNNRFLAERTGGTYSTLKVQPAELEDSGVYFCASSQVPGWNGELFFGEGSRLTVL.

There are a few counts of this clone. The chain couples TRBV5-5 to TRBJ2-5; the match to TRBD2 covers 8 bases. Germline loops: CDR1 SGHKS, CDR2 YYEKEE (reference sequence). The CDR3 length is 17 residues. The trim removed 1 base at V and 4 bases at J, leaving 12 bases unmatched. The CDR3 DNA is TGTGCCAGCAGCTTGACTTTACGGGGGGGGTTCTCAGAGACCCAGTACTTC. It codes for CASSLTLRGGFSETQYF.

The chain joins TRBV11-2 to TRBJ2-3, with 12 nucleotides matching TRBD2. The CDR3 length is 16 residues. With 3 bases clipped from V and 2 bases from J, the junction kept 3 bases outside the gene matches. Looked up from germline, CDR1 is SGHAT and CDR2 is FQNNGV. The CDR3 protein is CASSFGLAGPTDTQYF. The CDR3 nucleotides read TGTGCCAGCAGCTTCGGACTAGCGGGACCCACAGATACGCAGTATTTT.

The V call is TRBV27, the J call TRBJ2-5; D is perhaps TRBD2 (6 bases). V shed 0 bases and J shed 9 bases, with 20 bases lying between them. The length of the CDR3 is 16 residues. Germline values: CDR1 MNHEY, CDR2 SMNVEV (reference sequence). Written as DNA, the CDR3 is TGTGCCAGCAGTTTATCGAGGGCTAGCGTTCGTGCGGCCCAGTACTTC. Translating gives CASSLSRASVRAAQYF.

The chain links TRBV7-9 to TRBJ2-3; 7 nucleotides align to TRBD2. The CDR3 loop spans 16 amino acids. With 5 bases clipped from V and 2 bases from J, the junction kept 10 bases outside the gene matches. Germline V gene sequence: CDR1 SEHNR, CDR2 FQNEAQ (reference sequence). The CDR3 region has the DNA TGTGCCAGCAGCCCCCGAGGAGCGGGGAACACAGATACGCAGTATTTT. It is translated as CASSPRGAGNTDTQYF.

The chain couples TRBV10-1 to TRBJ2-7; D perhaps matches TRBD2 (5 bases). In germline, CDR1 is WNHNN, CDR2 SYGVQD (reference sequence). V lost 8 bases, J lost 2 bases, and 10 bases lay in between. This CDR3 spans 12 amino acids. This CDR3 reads CASSAGPYEQYF. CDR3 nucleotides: TGCGCCAGCTCCGCGGGCCCCTACGAGCAGTACTTC.

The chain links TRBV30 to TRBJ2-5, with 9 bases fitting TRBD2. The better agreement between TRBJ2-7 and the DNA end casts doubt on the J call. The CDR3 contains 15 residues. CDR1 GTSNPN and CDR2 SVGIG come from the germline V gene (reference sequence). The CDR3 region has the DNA TGTGCCTGGAGTAAGAGCGGGAGGAATACCTACGAGCAGTACTTC. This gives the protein CAWSKSGRNTYEQYF.

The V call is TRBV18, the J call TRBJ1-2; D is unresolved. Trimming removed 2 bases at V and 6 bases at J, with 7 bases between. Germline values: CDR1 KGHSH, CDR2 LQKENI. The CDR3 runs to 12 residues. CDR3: CASSPGGDGYTF. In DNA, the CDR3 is TGTGCCAGCTCACCAGGCGGGGATGGCTACACCTTC.

CDR3 region: CASSPRTGASEAFF. In DNA form, the CDR3 reads TGTGCCAGCTCACCGAGGACAGGGGCCTCTGAAGCTTTCTTT. This rearrangement joins TRBV18 to TRBJ1-1; 9 bases map to TRBD1. V shed 3 bases and J 6 bases; nucleotides not matched to a gene: 5. Per germline, CDR1 KGHSH and CDR2 LQKENI. The CDR3 runs 14 residues.

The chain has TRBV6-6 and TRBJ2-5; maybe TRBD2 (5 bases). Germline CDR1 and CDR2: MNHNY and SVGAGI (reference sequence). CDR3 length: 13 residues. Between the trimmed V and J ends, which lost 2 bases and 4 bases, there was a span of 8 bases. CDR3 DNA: TGTGCCAGCAGTTACGAGGGTGGAGAGACCCAGTACTTC. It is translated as CASSYEGGETQYF.

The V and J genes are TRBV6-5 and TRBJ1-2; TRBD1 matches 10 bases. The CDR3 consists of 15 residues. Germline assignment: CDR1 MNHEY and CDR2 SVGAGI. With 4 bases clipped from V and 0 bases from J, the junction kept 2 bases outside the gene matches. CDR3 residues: CASSWDRGANYGYTF. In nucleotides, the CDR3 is TGTGCCAGCAGTTGGGACAGGGGAGCTAACTATGGCTACACCTTC.

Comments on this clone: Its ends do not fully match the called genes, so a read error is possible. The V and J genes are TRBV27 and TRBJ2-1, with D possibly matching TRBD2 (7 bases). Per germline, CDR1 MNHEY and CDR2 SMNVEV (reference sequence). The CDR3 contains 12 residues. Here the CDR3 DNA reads TGTGCCAGCAGTCGCGGGGGCAATGAGCGGTTCTTC. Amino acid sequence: CASSRGGNERFF.

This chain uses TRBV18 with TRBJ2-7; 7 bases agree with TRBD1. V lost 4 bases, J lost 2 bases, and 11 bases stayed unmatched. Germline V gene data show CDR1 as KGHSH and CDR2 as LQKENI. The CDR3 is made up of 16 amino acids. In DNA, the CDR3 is TGTGCCAGCTCACTAAGGACAGGACCCTCTCCCTACGAGCAGTACTTC. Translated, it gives CASSLRTGPSPYEQYF.

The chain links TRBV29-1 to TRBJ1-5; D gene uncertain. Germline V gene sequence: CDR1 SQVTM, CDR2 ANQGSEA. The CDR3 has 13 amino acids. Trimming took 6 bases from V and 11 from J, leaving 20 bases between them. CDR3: CSVRLEGLRSQHF. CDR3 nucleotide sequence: TGCAGCGTACGCCTAGAGGGTTTACGGTCCCAGCATTTT.

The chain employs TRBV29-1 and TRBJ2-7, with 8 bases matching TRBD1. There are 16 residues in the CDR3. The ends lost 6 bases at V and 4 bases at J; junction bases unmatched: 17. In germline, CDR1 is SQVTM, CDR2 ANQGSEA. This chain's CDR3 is CSVLPPLGQGVYEQYF. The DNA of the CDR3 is TGCAGCGTGCTACCTCCCCTTGGACAGGGTGTGTACGAGCAGTACTTC.